The 2 T cell receptor beta chains listed next were all sequenced from one sample in a study of cytomegalovirus exposure and HLA in healthy donors. Both 60 Vbeta primers and 13 Jbeta primers went into the PCR. TCRdb keeps only in-frame clones here, not all; method: immunoSEQ multiplex PCR. The table lists 35,000 to 40,000 clones, roughly 90% of them singletons. The sample was PBMCs. These receptor sequences come from a woman aged 18-29 years in good health and CMV-seronegative.

The rearrangement links TRBV28 to TRBJ2-2, with a possible D match to TRBD1 (6 bases). V gave up 3 bases and J gave up 6 bases, with 17 bases separating them. CDR1 and CDR2 (germline): MDHEN, SYDVKM. The CDR3 is made up of 16 amino acids. CDR3 sequence (DNA): TGTGCCAGCAGTTTCCCAGGGGCCGCGTTCGCCGGGGAGCTGTTTTTT. It translates to CASSFPGAAFAGELFF.

This clone has only one observation. This chain uses TRBV27 with TRBJ1-5, with TRBD1 matching over 11 bases. CDR3 length: 19 residues. V was clipped by 11 bases and J by 2 bases; unmatched bases: 20. Germline values: CDR1 MNHEY, CDR2 SMNVEV (reference sequence). This CDR3 reads CARHLRDRGLGEGNQPQHF. The CDR3 DNA sequence: TGTGCCCGCCACCTCCGGGACAGGGGGTTAGGGGAAGGCAATCAGCCCCAGCATTTT.